The 13 T cell receptor beta chains listed next were all sequenced from one sample in a study of shared clonotypes between healthy human individuals. Naive CD8 populations comprised CD45RO-negative cells positively selected for CCR7, excluding terminally differentiated effector memory CD45RA+ cells. The data were produced by immunoSEQ multiplex PCR, yet TCRdb's version contains in-frame clones alone and is incomplete. This sample has about 2.2 million clones; approximately 94% occur once, and the top ten carry roughly 1.7%. The sample consisted of naive CD8+ T cells from PBMCs. The receptors here all came from a young man in good health. Some clones in this sample may be carry-over from other donors' samples.

The chain links TRBV7-8 to TRBJ2-7; 11 bases match TRBD1. V trimming: 5 bases; J trimming: 5 bases; junction bases outside the gene matches: 11. This CDR3 region has 16 residues. Germline V gives CDR1 SGHVS, CDR2 FQNEAQ. The CDR3 region is CASSPGTGGWVHEQYF. CDR3 in DNA: TGTGCCAGCAGCCCTGGGACAGGGGGTTGGGTCCACGAGCAGTACTTC.

The table lists this clone with a count of one. The chain links TRBV27 to TRBJ2-7, with 8 positions matching TRBD1. The CDR3 has 17 residues. After removal of 10 bases from V and 0 bases from J, the junction contained 17 bases not matched to a gene. Germline V lookup: CDR1 MNHEY, CDR2 SMNVEV (reference sequence). The CDR3: CATAVLIGTGASYEQYF. As DNA, the CDR3 is TGTGCCACAGCAGTTTTAATTGGGACAGGCGCCTCCTACGAGCAGTACTTC.

V usage is TRBV5-5 and J usage is TRBJ1-2; a weak D match, TRBD1 (6 bases). This CDR3 is built from 16 residues. Germline loops: CDR1 SGHKS, CDR2 YYEKEE (reference sequence). Trimming cost V 1 base and J 1 base, with 14 bases left between them. DNA of the CDR3: TGTGCCAGCAGCTTGTCTCCCGGACAGATTAACTATGGCTACACCTTC. It translates to CASSLSPGQINYGYTF. The whole variable domain, filled in from reference TRBV5-5 and TRBJ1-2, reads DAGVTQSPTHLIKTRGQQVTLRCSPISGHKSVSWYQQVLGQGPQFIFQYYEKEERGRGNFPDRFSARQFPNYSSELNVNALLLGDSALYLCASSLSPGQINYGYTFGSGTRLTVV.

The rearrangement uses TRBV21-1 and TRBJ1-5; no DNA check was done on the table's D call, TRBD1. TRBV21-1 is listed as a pseudogene. The CDR3 is 18 residues long. The CDR3 region is CANKIPLPGQGSNQPQHF. CDR3 DNA: TGTGCCAACAAGATCCCCCTACCGGGACAGGGCAGCAATCAGCCCCAGCATTTT.

The chain is built from TRBV29-1 and TRBJ1-1; D is possibly TRBD1 (5 bases). CDR1 and CDR2 from the germline V gene are SQVTM and ANQGSEA. This CDR3 region has 12 residues. Trimming left V 4 bases short and J 6 bases short, with 12 bases between. CDR3 sequence: CSVAGGIPEAFF. In DNA form, the CDR3 reads TGCAGCGTTGCGGGGGGGATCCCTGAAGCTTTCTTT.

This rearrangement joins TRBV25-1 to TRBJ2-7, with D perhaps matching TRBD1 (6 bases). V was trimmed by 3 bases and J by 5 bases, leaving 11 bases between them. This CDR3 region has 13 residues. In germline, CDR1 is MGHDK, CDR2 SYGVNS. The CDR3 sequence: CASSDHRVDEQYF. In nucleotides, the CDR3 is TGTGCCAGCAGTGATCACAGGGTTGACGAGCAGTACTTC.

The chain combines TRBV5-6 with TRBJ2-7, with D perhaps matching TRBD1 or TRBD2 (5 bases each). V was pared by 2 bases and J by 3 bases, with 12 bases between. Looked up from germline, CDR1 is SGHDT and CDR2 is YYEEEE. This CDR3 is built from 14 residues. CDR3 in amino acids: CASSFPGPYYEQYF. CDR3 nucleotide sequence: TGTGCCAGCAGCTTCCCGGGGCCCTACTACGAGCAGTACTTC.

V gene TRBV14 combines with J gene TRBJ1-1; D remains unclear. The V end lost 2 bases, the J end lost 3 bases, and 10 bases lay between the germline ends. Germline V gives CDR1 SGHDN, CDR2 FVKESK. The CDR3 is 14 amino acids. In DNA form, the CDR3 reads TGTGCCAGCAGCCAAAATGCGGATTACACTGAAGCTTTCTTT. This codes for CASSQNADYTEAFF.

The rearrangement uses TRBV14 and TRBJ1-2, with D unclear. The CDR3 covers 16 residues. Trimming pared 3 bases from V and 4 bases from J, leaving 18 bases between. CDR1 is SGHDN, CDR2 FVKESK, per germline. The CDR3 DNA reads as TGTGCCAGCAGCCAGGGCCCAAACTTAGCTCCCTATGGCTACACCTTC. It specifies CASSQGPNLAPYGYTF.

The chain couples TRBV29-1 to TRBJ2-2; 9 nucleotides align to TRBD2. Germline V gene data show CDR1 as SQVTM and CDR2 as ANQGSEA. The CDR3 contains 15 residues. The V segment lost 6 bases and the J segment 5 bases; nucleotides outside the gene matches: 10. CDR3 sequence reads: CSVGLSGRRTGELFF. In DNA, the CDR3 is TGCAGCGTCGGACTTAGCGGGAGAAGAACCGGGGAGCTGTTTTTT.

Note on this clone: Possible read error: a much larger clone is one base away. The chain recombines TRBV13 with TRBJ1-1; no firm D call. The CDR3 consists of 11 residues. Germline assignment: CDR1 PRHDT and CDR2 FYEKMQ (reference sequence). Between the trimmed V and J ends, which lost 5 bases and 0 bases, there was a span of 1 base. The CDR3 DNA is TGTGCCAGCAGCCTGAACACTGAAGCTTTCTTT. This gives the protein CASSLNTEAFF.

The chain uses TRBV9 and TRBJ2-7; tentative D call: TRBD1 (6 bases). Trimming shortened V by 6 bases and J by 9 bases, and 19 bases separated the two germline ends. Looked up from germline, CDR1 is SGDLS and CDR2 is YYNGEE. The CDR3 loop spans 13 amino acids. Here the CDR3 DNA reads TGTGCCAGCAACACAGGGATGGGAGAGGCGCAGTACTTC. Its protein is CASNTGMGEAQYF.

CDR3 nucleotide sequence: TGTGCCAGCAGTTTGGTGCCTACTCAGCCCCAGCATTTT. It codes for CASSLVPTQPQHF. This rearrangement joins TRBV28 to TRBJ1-5; unclear D gene. The CDR3 has 13 amino acids. Germline V lookup: CDR1 MDHEN, CDR2 SYDVKM. Trimming removed 3 bases at V and 6 bases at J, with 9 bases between.